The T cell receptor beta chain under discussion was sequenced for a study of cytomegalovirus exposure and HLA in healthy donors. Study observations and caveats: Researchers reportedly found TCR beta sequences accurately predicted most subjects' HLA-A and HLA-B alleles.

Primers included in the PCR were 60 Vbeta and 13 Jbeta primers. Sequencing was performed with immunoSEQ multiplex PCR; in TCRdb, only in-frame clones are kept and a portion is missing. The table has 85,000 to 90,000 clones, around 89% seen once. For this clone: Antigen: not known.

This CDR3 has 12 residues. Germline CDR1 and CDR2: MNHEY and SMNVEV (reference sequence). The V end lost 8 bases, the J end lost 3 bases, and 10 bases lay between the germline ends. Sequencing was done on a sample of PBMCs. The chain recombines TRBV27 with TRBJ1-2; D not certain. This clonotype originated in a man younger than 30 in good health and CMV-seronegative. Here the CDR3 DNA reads TGTGCCAGCTCCAACGGGGACTATGGCTACACCTTC. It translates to CASSNGDYGYTF.